This T cell receptor beta chain was retrieved from a study of cytomegalovirus exposure and HLA in healthy donors. Study-level background: Earlier work reported roughly 120 million unique TCR beta sequences from about 170 million T cells. Study-wide points: Being productive about 87% or about 30% of the time was typical of most TCR beta V segments in an earlier analysis. What TCR beta sequences reportedly achieved was accurate prediction of HLA-A and HLA-B alleles in most subjects. According to the study, 160 or so TCR beta chains were cytomegalovirus-associated.

The V end lost 8 bases, the J end lost 3 bases, and 19 bases lay between the germline ends. CDR3 length: 16 amino acids. Looked up from germline, CDR1 is SSHAT and CDR2 is FNYEAQ (reference sequence). For this clone: The antigen is undetermined.

60 Vbeta and 13 Jbeta primers were used in PCR. Sequencing was performed with immunoSEQ multiplex PCR; in TCRdb, only in-frame clones are kept and a portion is missing. This table has around 190,000 clones, almost 85% appearing once. The J gene is TRBJ2-2, the V gene TRBV7-7; perhaps TRBD2 as D (6 bases). The sequence came from a woman aged 50 to 60 in good health and CMV-seronegative. The sequenced sample was PBMCs. CDR3 residues: CASRIGGEKDTGELFF. For the CDR3, the DNA is TGTGCCAGCCGGATCGGGGGAGAAAAAGACACCGGGGAGCTGTTTTTT. Full variable domain (missing parts from reference TRBV7-7 and TRBJ2-2): GAGVSQSPRYKVTKRGQDVTLRCDPISSHATLYWYQQALGQGPEFLTYFNYEAQPDKSGLPSDRFSAERPEGSISTLTIQRTEQRDSAMYRCASRIGGEKDTGELFFGEGSRLTVL.